This T cell receptor beta chain was found in a study of Ad26.COV2.S vaccination and SARS-CoV-2 variants. Study at large: Doses of Ad26.COV2.S were injected into muscle once or twice, 56 days apart.

V was pared by 2 bases and J by 6 bases, with 8 bases of the junction left unmatched. The V gene's germline CDR1 is MNHNY and CDR2 SVGAGI (reference sequence). This CDR3 has 15 amino acids. Note on this clone: What it binds is unknown.

General study findings and limits: Recipients of vaccine and of placebo showed similar breadth of their non-spike TCR repertoires. Those who received the vaccine showed greater spike-specific TCR breadth than those given placebo.

The data were produced by immunoSEQ multiplex PCR, yet TCRdb's version contains in-frame clones alone and is incomplete. The repertoire consists of hundreds of thousands of clones, with around 92% occurring once and the leading ten covering about 1.5%. Treatment meaning: 19 received Ad26.COV2.S at low or high dose, single or two shots; about five received placebo; per-sample allocation not given. The samples were gathered on day 63 after the first injection of vaccine or placebo. The J gene is TRBJ2-7, the V gene TRBV6-6; TRBD1 aligns across 9 bases. This TCR was sampled from a person between 18 and 59 years old who received the Ad26.COV2.S COVID-19 vaccine or a placebo. This specimen was peripheral blood, taken in a trial of Ad26.COV2.S vaccine versus placebo. CDR3 in amino acids: CASSYPTGGGSEQYF. DNA of the CDR3: TGTGCCAGCAGTTACCCGACAGGGGGAGGGAGCGAGCAGTACTTC.